This T cell receptor (beta chain) was identified in a study of read filtering for tumor transcriptome and immune sequencing. The study's findings and limits: The CD138-negative fraction was mixed bone marrow immune cells, not pure T cells.

This library used roughly 430 ng RNA and molecular barcoded adaptors spanning alpha/delta and beta/gamma chains. Each CDR3 protein is one row after TCRdb ran MiXCR on the reads. The data contain fewer than 45,000 distinct CDR3 sequences, roughly an eighth of them singletons. Points on this clonotype: Its antigen remains unidentified.

V was trimmed by 5 bases and J by 5 bases, leaving 18 bases between them. The CDR3 is 15 residues long. Germline V gene data show CDR1 as MDHEN and CDR2 as SYDVKM. The clonotype comes from a donor aged 40 or older with multiple myeloma. This sequence joins TRBV28 and TRBJ1-2, with TRBD1 as a possible D gene (5 bases). Sequenced input: a population of CD138-negative cells sorted from bone marrow. The CDR3 region is CASSPPGPQGYGYTF. Written as DNA, the CDR3 is TGTGCCAGCAGTCCCCCGGGGCCACAAGGGTATGGCTACACCTTC.